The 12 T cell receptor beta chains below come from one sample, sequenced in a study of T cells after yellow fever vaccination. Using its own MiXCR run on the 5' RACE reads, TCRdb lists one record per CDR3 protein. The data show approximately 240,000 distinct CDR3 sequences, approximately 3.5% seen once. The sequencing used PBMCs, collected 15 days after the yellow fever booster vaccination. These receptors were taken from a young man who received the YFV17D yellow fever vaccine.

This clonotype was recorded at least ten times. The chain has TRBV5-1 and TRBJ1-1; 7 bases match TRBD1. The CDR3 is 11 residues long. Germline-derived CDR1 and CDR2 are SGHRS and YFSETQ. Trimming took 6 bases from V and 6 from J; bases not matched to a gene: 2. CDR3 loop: CASTGQAEAFF. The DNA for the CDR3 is TGCGCCAGCACCGGACAGGCTGAAGCTTTCTTT.

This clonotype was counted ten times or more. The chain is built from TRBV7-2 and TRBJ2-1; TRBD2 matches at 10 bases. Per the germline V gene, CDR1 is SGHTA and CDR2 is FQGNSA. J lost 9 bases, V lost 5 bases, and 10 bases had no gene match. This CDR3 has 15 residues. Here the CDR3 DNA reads TGTGCCAGCAGCCAGCGGGGGGGCCGTTTCGGTGAGCAGTTCTTC. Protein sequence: CASSQRGGRFGEQFF.

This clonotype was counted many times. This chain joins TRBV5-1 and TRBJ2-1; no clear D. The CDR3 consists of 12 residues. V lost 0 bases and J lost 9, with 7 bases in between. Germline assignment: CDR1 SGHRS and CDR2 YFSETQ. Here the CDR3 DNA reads TGCGCCAGCAGCTTGGGAGCTGCTGAGCAGTTCTTC. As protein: CASSLGAAEQFF.

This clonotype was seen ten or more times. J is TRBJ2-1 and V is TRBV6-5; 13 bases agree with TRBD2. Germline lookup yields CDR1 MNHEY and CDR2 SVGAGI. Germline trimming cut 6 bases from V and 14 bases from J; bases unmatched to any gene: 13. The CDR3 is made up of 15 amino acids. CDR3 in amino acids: CASSSRLAGGPGEFF. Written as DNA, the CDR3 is TGTGCCAGCAGCTCGAGACTAGCGGGGGGCCCCGGGGAGTTCTTC.

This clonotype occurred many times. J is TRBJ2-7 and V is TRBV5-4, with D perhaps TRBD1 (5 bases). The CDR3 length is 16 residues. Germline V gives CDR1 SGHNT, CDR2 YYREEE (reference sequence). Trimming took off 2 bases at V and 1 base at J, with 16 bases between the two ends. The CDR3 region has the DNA TGTGCCAGCAGCTTTGGGTTTGACAGCCCATCCTACGAGCAGTACTTC. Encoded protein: CASSFGFDSPSYEQYF.

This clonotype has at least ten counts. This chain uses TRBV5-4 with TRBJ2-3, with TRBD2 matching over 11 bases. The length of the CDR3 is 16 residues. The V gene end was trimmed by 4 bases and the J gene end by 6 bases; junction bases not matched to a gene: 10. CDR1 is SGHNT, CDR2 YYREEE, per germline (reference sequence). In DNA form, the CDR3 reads TGTGCCAGCAGCAGACGGATAGCGGGGGGGCATGATACGCAGTATTTT. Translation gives CASSRRIAGGHDTQYF. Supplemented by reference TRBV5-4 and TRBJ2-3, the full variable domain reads ETGVTQSPTHLIKTRGQQVTLRCSSQSGHNTVSWYQQALGQGPQFIFQYYREEENGRGNFPPRFSGLQFPNYSSELNVNALELDDSALYLCASSRRIAGGHDTQYFGPGTRLTVL.

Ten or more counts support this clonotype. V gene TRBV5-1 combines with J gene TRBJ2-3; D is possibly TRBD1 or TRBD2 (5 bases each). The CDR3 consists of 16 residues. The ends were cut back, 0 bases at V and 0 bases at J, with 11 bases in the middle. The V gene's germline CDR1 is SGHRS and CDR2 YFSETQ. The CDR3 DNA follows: TGCGCCAGCAGCTTGGAGGGGCGCGGGAGCACAGATACGCAGTATTTT. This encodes CASSLEGRGSTDTQYF.

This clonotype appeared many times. As DNA, the CDR3 is TGTGCCAGCAGCCTCACTAGCGGGGGGGCTGGTGAGCAGTTCTTC. Protein sequence: CASSLTSGGAGEQFF. The V gene is TRBV5-5, the J gene TRBJ2-1; 13 nucleotides align to TRBD2. This CDR3 is 15 amino acids long. Per the germline V gene, CDR1 is SGHKS and CDR2 is YYEKEE (reference sequence). J gave up 9 bases and V 4 bases, and 7 bases lay outside the gene matches.

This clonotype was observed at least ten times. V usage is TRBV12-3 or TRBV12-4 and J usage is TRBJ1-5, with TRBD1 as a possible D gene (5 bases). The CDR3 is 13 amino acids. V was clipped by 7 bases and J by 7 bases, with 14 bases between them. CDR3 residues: CASTLGREQPQHF. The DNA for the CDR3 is TGTGCCAGCACTCTCGGCAGGGAACAGCCCCAGCATTTT.

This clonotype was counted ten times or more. In nucleotides, the CDR3 is TGCGCCAGCAGCCTGACCGAGCCGGCCGGGAGTGAAGCTTTCTTT. The encoded protein is CASSLTEPAGSEAFF. The gene calls are TRBV5-1 and TRBJ1-1; D gene uncertain. CDR1 and CDR2 (germline): SGHRS, YFSETQ. The CDR3 totals 15 residues. Trimming cost V 4 bases and J 7 bases, with 20 bases left between them.

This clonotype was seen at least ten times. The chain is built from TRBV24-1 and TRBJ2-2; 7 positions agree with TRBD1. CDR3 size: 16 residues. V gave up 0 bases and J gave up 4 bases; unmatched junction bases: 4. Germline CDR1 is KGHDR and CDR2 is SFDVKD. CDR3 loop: CATSDLRQGVTGELFF. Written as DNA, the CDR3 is TGTGCCACCAGTGATTTGCGGCAGGGGGTCACCGGGGAGCTGTTTTTT.

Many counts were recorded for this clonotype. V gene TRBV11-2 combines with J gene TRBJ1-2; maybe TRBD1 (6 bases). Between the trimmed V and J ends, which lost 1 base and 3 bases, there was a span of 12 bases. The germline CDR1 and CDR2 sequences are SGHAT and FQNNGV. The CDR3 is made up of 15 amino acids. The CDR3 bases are TGTGCCAGCAGCTTAGTTCCAGGGGATGACTATGGCTACACCTTC. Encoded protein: CASSLVPGDDYGYTF.